This paragraph covers one T cell receptor (beta chain) sequence. The method was immunoSEQ multiplex PCR; TCRdb's version includes in-frame clones alone and lacks a portion of them. This table has around 100,000 clones, 85% to 95% appearing once. This record belongs to a study of technical replicates of blood from four donors. CDR1 and CDR2 from the germline V gene are LGHNA and YNFKEQ. The V and J ends lost 2 bases and 1 base, in that order; junction bases with no gene match: 5. The CDR3 totals 18 residues. The sample comprised T cells isolated from PBMCs. This TCR derives from a human donor in good health. The rearrangement uses TRBV4-2 and TRBJ2-2, with 12 nucleotides matching TRBD2. This CDR3 reads CASSQLTSGRLNTGELFF. The CDR3, as DNA: TGTGCCAGCAGCCAACTAACTAGCGGGAGGCTGAACACCGGGGAGCTGTTTTTT.